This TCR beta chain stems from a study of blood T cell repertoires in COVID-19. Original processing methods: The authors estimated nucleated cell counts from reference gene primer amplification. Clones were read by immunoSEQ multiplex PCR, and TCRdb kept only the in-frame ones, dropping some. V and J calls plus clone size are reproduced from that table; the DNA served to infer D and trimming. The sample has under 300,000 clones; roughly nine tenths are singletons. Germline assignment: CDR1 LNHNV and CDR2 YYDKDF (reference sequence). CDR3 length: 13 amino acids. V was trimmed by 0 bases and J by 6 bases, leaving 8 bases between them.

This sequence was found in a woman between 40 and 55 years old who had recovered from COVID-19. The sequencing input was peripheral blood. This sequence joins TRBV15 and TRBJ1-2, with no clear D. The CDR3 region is CATSRDLPDGYTF. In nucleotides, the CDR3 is TGTGCCACCAGCAGAGATCTGCCGGATGGCTACACCTTC.